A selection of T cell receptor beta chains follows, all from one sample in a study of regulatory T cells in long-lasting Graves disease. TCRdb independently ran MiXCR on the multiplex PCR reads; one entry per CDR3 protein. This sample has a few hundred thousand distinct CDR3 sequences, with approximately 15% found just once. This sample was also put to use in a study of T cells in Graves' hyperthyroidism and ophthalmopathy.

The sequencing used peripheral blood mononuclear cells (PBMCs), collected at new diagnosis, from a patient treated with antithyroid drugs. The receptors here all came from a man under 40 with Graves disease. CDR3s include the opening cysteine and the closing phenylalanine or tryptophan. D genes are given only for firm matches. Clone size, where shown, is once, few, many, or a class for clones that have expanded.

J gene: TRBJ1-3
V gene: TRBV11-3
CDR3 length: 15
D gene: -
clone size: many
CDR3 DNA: TGTGCCAGCAGCTTGGCAGGGACCTCTGGAAACACCATATATTTT
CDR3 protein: CASSLAGTSGNTIYF

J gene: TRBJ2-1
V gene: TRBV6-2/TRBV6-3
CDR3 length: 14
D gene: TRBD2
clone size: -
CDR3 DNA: TGTGCCAGCCCTTGGCCGAGCGGGAGCGGTGAGCAGTTCTTC
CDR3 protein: CASPWPSGSGEQFF

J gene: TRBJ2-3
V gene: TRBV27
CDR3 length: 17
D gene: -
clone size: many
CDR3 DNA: TGTGCCAGCAGTTCCCGTACACGGCGCACTAGCACAGATACGCAGTATTTT
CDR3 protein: CASSSRTRRTSTDTQYF

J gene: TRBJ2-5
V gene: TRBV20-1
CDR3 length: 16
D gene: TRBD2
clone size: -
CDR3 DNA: TGCAGTGCTAGAGATTTAAGACTAGCGGGAGTTGAGACCCAGTACTTC
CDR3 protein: CSARDLRLAGVETQYF

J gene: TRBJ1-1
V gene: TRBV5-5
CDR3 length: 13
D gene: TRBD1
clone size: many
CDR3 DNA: TGTGCCAGCAGCCCCGACAGGGTGGCTGAAGCTTTCTTT
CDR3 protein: CASSPDRVAEAFF

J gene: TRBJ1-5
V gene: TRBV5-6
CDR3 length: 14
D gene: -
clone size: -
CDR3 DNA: TGTGCCAGCAGCTTGCGACAGTTCAATCAGCCCCAGCATTTT
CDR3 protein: CASSLRQFNQPQHF

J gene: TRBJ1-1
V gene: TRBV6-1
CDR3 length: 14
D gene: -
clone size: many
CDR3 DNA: TGTGCCAGCAGTACCGAGGGCCGGAACACTGAAGCTTTCTTT
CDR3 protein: CASSTEGRNTEAFF

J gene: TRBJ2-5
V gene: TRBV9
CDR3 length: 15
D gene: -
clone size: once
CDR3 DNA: TGTGCCAGCAGCGTAGAAGGAGGGGGCGGCGAGACCCAGTACTTC
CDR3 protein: CASSVEGGGGETQYF

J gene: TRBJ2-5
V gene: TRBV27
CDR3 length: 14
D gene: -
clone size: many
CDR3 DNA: TGTGCCAGCAGTTTATATAGAATAGACGAGACCCAGTACTTC
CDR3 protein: CASSLYRIDETQYF

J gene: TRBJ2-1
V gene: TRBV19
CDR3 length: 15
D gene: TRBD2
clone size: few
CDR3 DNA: TGTGCCAGTAGGAGGGACTACCCGAGGCGGTACGAGCAGTTCTTC
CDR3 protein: CASRRDYPRRYEQFF

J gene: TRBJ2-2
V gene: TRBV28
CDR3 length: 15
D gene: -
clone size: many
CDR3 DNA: TGTGCCAGCAGTCTCGCGGCCCTAGCCACCGGGGAGCTGTTTTTT
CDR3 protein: CASSLAALATGELFF

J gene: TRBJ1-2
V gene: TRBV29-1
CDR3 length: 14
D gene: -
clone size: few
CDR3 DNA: TGCAGCGGAATCGCGGGAGGTGTAAACTATGGCTACACCTTC
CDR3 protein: CSGIAGGVNYGYTF

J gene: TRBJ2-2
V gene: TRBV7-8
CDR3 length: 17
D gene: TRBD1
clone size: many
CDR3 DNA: TGTGCCAGCAGGTTTAAAGTGACAGGGACGAACACCGGGGAGCTGTTTTTT
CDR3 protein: CASRFKVTGTNTGELFF

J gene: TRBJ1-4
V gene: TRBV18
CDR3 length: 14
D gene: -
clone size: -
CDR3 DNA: TGTGCCAGCTCCCCCAGCTTGGTAAATGAAAAACTGTTTTTT
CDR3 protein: CASSPSLVNEKLFF

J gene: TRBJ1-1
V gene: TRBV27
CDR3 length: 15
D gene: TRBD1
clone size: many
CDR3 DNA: TGTGCCAGCAGTTTTTATCGGACAGGGAACACTGAAGCTTTCTTT
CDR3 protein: CASSFYRTGNTEAFF

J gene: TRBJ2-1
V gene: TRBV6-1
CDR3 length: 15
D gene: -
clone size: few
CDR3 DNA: TGTGCCAGCAACCGGGGGGCCCCCGGGTACAATGAGCAGTTCTTC
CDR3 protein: CASNRGAPGYNEQFF

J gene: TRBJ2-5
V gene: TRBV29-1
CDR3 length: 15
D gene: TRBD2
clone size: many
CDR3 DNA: TGCAGCGTTGCTAGGGTAGCGGGGTTCCAAGAGACCCAGTACTTC
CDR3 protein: CSVARVAGFQETQYF

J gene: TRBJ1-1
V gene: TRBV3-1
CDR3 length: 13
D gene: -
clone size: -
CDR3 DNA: TGTGTCAGCAGCCCGGTGGGAGGCTCTGAAGCTTTCTTT
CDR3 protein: CVSSPVGGSEAFF

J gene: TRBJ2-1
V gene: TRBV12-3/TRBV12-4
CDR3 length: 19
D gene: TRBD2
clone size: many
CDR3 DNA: TGTGCCAGCAGTTTAAGATTGATAGCGGGAGACCACTCCTACAATGAGCAGTTCTTC
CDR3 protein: CASSLRLIAGDHSYNEQFF

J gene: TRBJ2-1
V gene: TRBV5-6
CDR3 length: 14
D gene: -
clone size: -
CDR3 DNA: TGTGCCAGCAGGGAGGGGAGTCTCTACAATGAGCAGTTCTTC
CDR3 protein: CASREGSLYNEQFF

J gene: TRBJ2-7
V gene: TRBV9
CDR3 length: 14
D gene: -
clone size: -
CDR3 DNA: TGTGCCAGCAGCGTAGACGTGGTGTCCTACGAGCAGTACTTC
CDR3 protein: CASSVDVVSYEQYF

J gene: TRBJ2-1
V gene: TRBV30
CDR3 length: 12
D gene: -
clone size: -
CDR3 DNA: TGTGCCTGGAGTGCCCTCTACAATGAGCAGTTCTTC
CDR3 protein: CAWSALYNEQFF

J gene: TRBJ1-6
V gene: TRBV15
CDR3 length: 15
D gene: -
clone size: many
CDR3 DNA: TGTGCCACCAGCAGAGAGGTCGCGCCCAATTCACCCCTCCACTTT
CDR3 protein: CATSREVAPNSPLHF

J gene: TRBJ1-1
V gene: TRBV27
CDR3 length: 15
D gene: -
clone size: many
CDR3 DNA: TGTGCCAGCAGTCTGACGGGACGGACGAACACTGAAGCTTTCTTT
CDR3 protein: CASSLTGRTNTEAFF

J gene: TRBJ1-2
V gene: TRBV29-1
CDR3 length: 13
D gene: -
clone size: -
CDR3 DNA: TGCAGCGGTGGCCCGGGAGGGCTCTATGGCTACACCTTC
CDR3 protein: CSGGPGGLYGYTF

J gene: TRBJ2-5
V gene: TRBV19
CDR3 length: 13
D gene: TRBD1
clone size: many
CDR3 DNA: TGTGCCAGTAGGACCCGACAGGGAGAGACCCAGTACTTC
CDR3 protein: CASRTRQGETQYF

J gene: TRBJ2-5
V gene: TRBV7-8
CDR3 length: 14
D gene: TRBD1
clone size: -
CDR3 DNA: TGTGCCAGCAGCTCGGGACAGGTTAAAGAGACCCAGTACTTC
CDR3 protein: CASSSGQVKETQYF

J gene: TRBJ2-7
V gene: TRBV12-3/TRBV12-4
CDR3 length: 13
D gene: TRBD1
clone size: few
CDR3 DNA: TGTGCCAGCAGTTTAAAGGGGGCTGGGGAGCAGTACTTC
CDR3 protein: CASSLKGAGEQYF

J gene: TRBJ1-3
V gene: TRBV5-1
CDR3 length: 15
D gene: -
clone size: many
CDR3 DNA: TGCGCCAGCAGCTTGGAGGGACTCTCTGGAAACACCATATATTTT
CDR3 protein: CASSLEGLSGNTIYF

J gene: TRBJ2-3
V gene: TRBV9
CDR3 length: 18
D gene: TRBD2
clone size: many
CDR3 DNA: TGTGCCAGCAGCTTAACCAGGGCGGGAGGTCCTAGCACAGATACGCAGTATTTT
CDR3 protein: CASSLTRAGGPSTDTQYF

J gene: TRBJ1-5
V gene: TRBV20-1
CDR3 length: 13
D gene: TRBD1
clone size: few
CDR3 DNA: TGCAGTGCTAGGGGACAGCGTAATCAGCCCCAGCATTTT
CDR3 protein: CSARGQRNQPQHF

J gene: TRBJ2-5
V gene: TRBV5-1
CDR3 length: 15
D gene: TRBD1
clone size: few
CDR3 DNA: TGCGCCAGCAGCGCCCCCGGGCGACAGGGGGAGACCCAGTACTTC
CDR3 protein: CASSAPGRQGETQYF

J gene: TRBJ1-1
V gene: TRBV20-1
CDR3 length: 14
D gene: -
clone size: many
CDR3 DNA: TGCAGTGCATCCCGCCGGGCCGCATTAGTTGAAGCTTTCTTT
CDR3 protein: CSASRRAALVEAFF

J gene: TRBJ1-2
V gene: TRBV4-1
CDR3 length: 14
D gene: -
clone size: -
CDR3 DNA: TGCGCCAGCAGCCAAGCCGTCGCATACTATGGCTACACCTTC
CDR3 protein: CASSQAVAYYGYTF

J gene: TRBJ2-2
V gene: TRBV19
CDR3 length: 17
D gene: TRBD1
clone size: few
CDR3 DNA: TGTGCCAGTAGTATAGTTGAGGGGGCGGCCCTCACCGGGGAGCTGTTTTTT
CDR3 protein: CASSIVEGAALTGELFF

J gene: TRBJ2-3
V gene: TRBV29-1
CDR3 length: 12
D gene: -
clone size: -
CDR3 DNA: TGCAGCGTTGAAAGGGTTGAAGGGACGCAGTATTTT
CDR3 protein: CSVERVEGTQYF

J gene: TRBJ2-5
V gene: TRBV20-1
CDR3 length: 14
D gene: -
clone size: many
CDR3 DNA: TGCAGTGCTAGAGATCTCCGCTCCCAAGAGACCCAGTACTTC
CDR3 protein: CSARDLRSQETQYF

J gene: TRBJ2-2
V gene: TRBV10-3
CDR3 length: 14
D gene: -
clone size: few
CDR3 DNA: TGTGCCATCAGTGAGCAGAGGGAGTCCGGGGAGCTGTTTTTT
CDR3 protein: CAISEQRESGELFF

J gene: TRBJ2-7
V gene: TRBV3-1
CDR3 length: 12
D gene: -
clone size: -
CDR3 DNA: TGTGCCAGCAGACGACAAGGAGACGAGCAGTACTTC
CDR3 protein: CASRRQGDEQYF

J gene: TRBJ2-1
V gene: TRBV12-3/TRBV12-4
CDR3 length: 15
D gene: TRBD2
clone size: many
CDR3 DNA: TGTGCCAGCAGTGCGACTAGCGGGGGCTACAATGAGCAGTTCTTC
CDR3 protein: CASSATSGGYNEQFF

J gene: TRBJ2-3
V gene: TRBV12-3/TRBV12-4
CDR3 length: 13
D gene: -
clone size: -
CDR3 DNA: TGTGCCAGCAGCCCTCAGGGGCTTGGTACGCAGTATTTT
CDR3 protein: CASSPQGLGTQYF

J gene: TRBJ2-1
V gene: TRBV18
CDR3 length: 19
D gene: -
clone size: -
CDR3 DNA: TGTGCCAGCTCACCAGTGGCTACCACAGATCTAAGCTCCTACAATGAGCAGTTCTTC
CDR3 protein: CASSPVATTDLSSYNEQFF

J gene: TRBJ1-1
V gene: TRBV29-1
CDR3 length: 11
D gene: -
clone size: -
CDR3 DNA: TGCAGCGTTGCCAGCAACACTGAAGCTTTCTTT
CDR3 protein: CSVASNTEAFF

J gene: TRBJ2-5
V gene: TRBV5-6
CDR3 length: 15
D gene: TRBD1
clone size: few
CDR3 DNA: TGTGCCAGCAGCTCTACACAGGGGGCCGTGGAGACCCAGTACTTC
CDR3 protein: CASSSTQGAVETQYF

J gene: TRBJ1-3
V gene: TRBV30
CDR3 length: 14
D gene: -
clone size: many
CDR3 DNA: TGTGCCTGGATACACGCGATCTCTGGAAACACCATATATTTT
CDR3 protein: CAWIHAISGNTIYF

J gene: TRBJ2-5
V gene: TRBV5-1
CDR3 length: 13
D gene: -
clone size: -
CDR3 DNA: TGCGCCAGCAGCCCCCCCACAAGGGGGACCCAGTACTTC
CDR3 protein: CASSPPTRGTQYF

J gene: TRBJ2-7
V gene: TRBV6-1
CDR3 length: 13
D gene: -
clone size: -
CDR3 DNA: TGTGCCAGCAGTCCAGAGCTACGTCACGAGCAGTACTTC
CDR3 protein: CASSPELRHEQYF

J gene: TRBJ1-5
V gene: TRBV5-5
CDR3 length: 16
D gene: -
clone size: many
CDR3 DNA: TGTGCCAGCAGCTTGGGGTTACGGGGAGAAAATCAGCCCCAGCATTTT
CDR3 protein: CASSLGLRGENQPQHF

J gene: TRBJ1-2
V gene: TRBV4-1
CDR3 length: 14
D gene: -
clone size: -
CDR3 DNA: TGCGCCAGCAGCCAAGGCGGGGGCAGGGGTGGCTACACCTTC
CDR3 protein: CASSQGGGRGGYTF

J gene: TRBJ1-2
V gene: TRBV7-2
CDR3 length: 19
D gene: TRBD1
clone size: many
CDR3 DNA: TGTGCCAGCAGCTTTAATCCCCCCGCTTTAGAGGGGGCCGGGTTGGGCTACACCTTC
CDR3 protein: CASSFNPPALEGAGLGYTF

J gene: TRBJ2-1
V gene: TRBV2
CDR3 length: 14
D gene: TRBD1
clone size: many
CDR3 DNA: TGTGCCAGCAGCGGACAGGGGAACTTGGGTGAGCAGTTCTTC
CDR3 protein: CASSGQGNLGEQFF

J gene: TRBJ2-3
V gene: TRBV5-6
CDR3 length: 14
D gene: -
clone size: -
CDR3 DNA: TGTGCCAGCAGCCAGATAGGACCCACAGATACGCAGTATTTT
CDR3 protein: CASSQIGPTDTQYF

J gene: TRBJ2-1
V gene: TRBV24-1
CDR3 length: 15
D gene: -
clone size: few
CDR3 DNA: TGTGCCACCAGTGATTTGAACTCCAATTACAATGAGCAGTTCTTC
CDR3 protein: CATSDLNSNYNEQFF

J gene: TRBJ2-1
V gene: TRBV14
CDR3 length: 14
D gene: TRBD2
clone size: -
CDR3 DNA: TGTGCCAGCAGCCAGCGGGAGTCTTGGAATGAGCAGTTCTTC
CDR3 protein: CASSQRESWNEQFF

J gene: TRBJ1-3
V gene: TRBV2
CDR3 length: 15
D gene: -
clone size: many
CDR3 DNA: TGTGCCAGCAGTGAACAGACAGGCTCTGGAAACACCATATATTTT
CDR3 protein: CASSEQTGSGNTIYF

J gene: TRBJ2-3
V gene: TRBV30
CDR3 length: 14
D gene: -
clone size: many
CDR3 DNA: TGTGCCTGGAGCGCAGACGGTAGCCGGGATACGCAGTATTTT
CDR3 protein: CAWSADGSRDTQYF

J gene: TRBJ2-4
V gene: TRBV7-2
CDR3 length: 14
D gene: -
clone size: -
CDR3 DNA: TGTGCCAGCAGCTCCGTCCCTTCCCGGAACATTCAGTACTTC
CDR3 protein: CASSSVPSRNIQYF